Shown below are 9 T cell receptor beta chains from a single sample sequenced in a study of human T cells and chemical hapten exposure. Time point defined: healthy volunteer bleed at 6 weeks. Unfractionated whole blood was the source from which total RNA was extracted. TCRdb re-called the RACE reads through MiXCR, storing one row per CDR3 protein. The data contain roughly 75,000 distinct CDR3 sequences, roughly 7.9% of them singletons. Sequenced: whole blood. The receptors come from a female donor in good health. Some clones in this sample may be carry-over from other donors' samples.

This clonotype was picked up many times. The chain carries TRBV7-9 and TRBJ2-3, with TRBD1 matching over 8 bases. The CDR3 contains 14 residues. V trimming: 5 bases; J trimming: 1 base; junction bases outside the gene matches: 2. Germline V gene data show CDR1 as SEHNR and CDR2 as FQNEAQ (reference sequence). CDR3 DNA: TGTGCCAGCAGCGCGGGACAGGGCACAGATACGCAGTATTTT. Residues: CASSAGQGTDTQYF.

V usage is TRBV20-1 and J usage is TRBJ2-3; D possibly corresponds to TRBD2 (5 bases). Trimming took off 3 bases at V and 3 bases at J, with 13 bases between the two ends. This CDR3 spans 14 amino acids. Germline CDR1 is DFQATT and CDR2 is SNEGSKA (reference sequence). The CDR3 DNA reads as TGCAGTGCTAGTTACGGTACGGGAACAGATACGCAGTATTTT. Protein: CSASYGTGTDTQYF.

V is TRBV12-3 or TRBV12-4 and J is TRBJ1-5; the D is unclear. The CDR3 runs 15 residues. The V and J ends lost 1 base and 0 bases respectively, with 7 bases between them. The CDR3: CASSLEGFSNQPQHF. Here the CDR3 DNA reads TGTGCCAGCAGTTTAGAAGGGTTTAGCAATCAGCCCCAGCATTTT.

This clonotype was seen repeatedly, ten times or more. CDR3 nucleotide sequence: TGTGCCAGCAGTGATCCCGGGCGAAGCACAGATACGCAGTATTTT. This translates into CASSDPGRSTDTQYF. The gene calls are TRBV2 and TRBJ2-3; D call uncertain. The CDR3 consists of 15 residues. The V gene's germline CDR1 is SNHLY and CDR2 FYNNEI. Trimming cost V 3 bases and J 0 bases, with 10 bases left between them.

This clonotype was detected many times. The chain carries TRBV4-3 and TRBJ1-2, with D hard to call. The germline V gene encodes CDR1 LGHNA and CDR2 YSLEER. The CDR3 spans 14 residues. Between the trimmed V and J ends, which lost 0 bases and 4 bases, there was a span of 9 bases. The CDR3 nucleotides are TGCGCCAGCAGCCAAGATTTGAGACCCTATGGCTACACCTTC. This gives the protein CASSQDLRPYGYTF.

This clonotype was seen many times. The genes are TRBV29-1 and TRBJ1-1; unclear D gene. The germline V and J ends were trimmed by 4 bases and 5 bases, with 5 bases remaining between them. CDR3 length equals 10 residues. In germline, CDR1 is SQVTM, CDR2 ANQGSEA. In DNA form, the CDR3 reads TGCAGCGTTGTTGGGACTGAAGCTTTCTTT. Translating gives CSVVGTEAFF. The entire variable domain, with the rest obtained from reference TRBV29-1 and TRBJ1-1, is as follows: SAVISQKPSRDICQRGTSLTIQCQVDSQVTMMFWYRQQPGQSLTLIATANQGSEATYESGFVIDKFPISRPNLTFSTLTVSNMSPEDSSIYLCSVVGTEAFFGQGTRLTVV.

This clonotype was detected ten times or more. CDR3 nucleotide sequence: TGTGCCAGCAGCACACTTCAGGGGGTTGTCACTGAAGCTTTCTTT. Its translation is CASSTLQGVVTEAFF. The chain uses TRBV5-5 and TRBJ1-1, with TRBD1 matching over 7 bases. The CDR3 consists of 15 residues. Unmatched junction bases numbered 10, after V lost 4 bases and J lost 4 bases. CDR1 and CDR2 from the germline V gene are SGHKS and YYEKEE (reference sequence).

There are a few counts of this clonotype. The chain combines TRBV27 with TRBJ2-5, with D uncertain. This CDR3 is 13 amino acids long. Trimming stripped 6 bases from V and 5 bases from J, with 13 bases between. The germline CDR1 and CDR2 sequences are MNHEY and SMNVEV (reference sequence). CDR3 residues: CASSRKDGETQYF. CDR3 DNA sequence: TGTGCCAGCAGCCGGAAGGACGGGGAGACCCAGTACTTC.

The V and J genes are TRBV5-1 and TRBJ2-4; TRBD1 aligns across 8 bases. The germline V gene encodes CDR1 SGHRS and CDR2 YFSETQ. Trimming at V came to 1 base and at J to 1 base, leaving 10 bases not matched to a gene. This CDR3 comprises 18 residues. In DNA, the CDR3 is TGCGCCAGCAGCTTGTCCTCAACAGGGGGTTTGGCCAAAAACATTCAGTACTTC. It encodes CASSLSSTGGLAKNIQYF. Full variable domain (missing parts from reference TRBV5-1 and TRBJ2-4): KAGVTQTPRYLIKTRGQQVTLSCSPISGHRSVSWYQQTPGQGLQFLFEYFSETQRNKGNFPGRFSGRQFSNSRSEMNVSTLELGDSALYLCASSLSSTGGLAKNIQYFGAGTRLSVL.